The T cell receptor beta chain under discussion was sequenced for a study of T-cell memory formation after mild COVID-19. Study-level results: Mainly in CM and EM were contracting CD4+ clones; CD8+ were in EMRA. Nothing showed for sure that second-wave clones peaking on day 37 were SARS-CoV-2 specific. Memory cells collected pre-infection included some clones that later responded, suggesting cross-reactive memory joined.

The table lists this clonotype with many counts. The target antigen is unknown. With constant-segment primers, 5'RACE yielded cDNA libraries of TCR alpha and TCR beta that carried sample barcodes and UMIs. One entry per CDR3 protein results from TCRdb running MiXCR on the 5' RACE reads. The sample holds approximately 450,000 distinct CDR3 sequences, 18% seen once. V lost 1 base, J lost 0 bases, and 3 bases stayed unmatched. Germline values: CDR1 MNHEY, CDR2 SMNVEV (reference sequence). The CDR3 runs to 16 residues. The sequenced sample consisted of PBMCs or a T cell subset sorted from them (not recorded which). This chain links TRBV27 with TRBJ2-1; 7 nucleotides match TRBD2. The clonotype originates from an adult woman who had mild COVID-19 (a few samples of this study predate the infection). Cell type and time point are not known. CDR3 DNA: TGTGCCAGCAGTTTATTGGGGGGGAGCTCCTACAATGAGCAGTTCTTC. Protein sequence: CASSLLGGSSYNEQFF.